Listed below are T cell receptor beta chains from one sample, sequenced in a study of blood T cell repertoires in COVID-19. Sequencing used immunoSEQ multiplex PCR; TCRdb keeps in-frame clones, though not all of them. This sample yields approximately 50,000 clones, of which about 89% are seen a single time; roughly 2.3% belongs to the top ten. Sequencing was done on a sample of peripheral blood. The receptor source for this set is a human donor in a cohort sampled during active COVID-19. Both conserved end residues are part of each CDR3. The order of the fields is D gene, J gene, V gene, clone size, CDR3 protein, CDR3 DNA. The D gene is left open where the match is weak. Rows give clone size only sometimes, using once, few, many, or a class for an expanded clone.

d_gene: -
j_gene: TRBJ2-6
v_gene: TRBV3-1/TRBV3-2
abundance: -
CDR3aa: CASSSPQLARGANVLTF
CDR3nt: TGTGCCAGCAGCTCCCCCCAACTCGCCCGTGGGGCCAACGTCCTGACTTTC

d_gene: TRBD2
j_gene: TRBJ2-1
v_gene: TRBV19
abundance: -
CDR3aa: CASSIDEREQWVEQFF
CDR3nt: TGTGCCAGTAGTATAGATGAGCGGGAGCAGTGGGTGGAGCAGTTCTTC

d_gene: TRBD2
j_gene: TRBJ2-2
v_gene: TRBV28
abundance: -
CDR3aa: CALAGASENTGELFF
CDR3nt: TGTGCCTTAGCGGGAGCCTCCGAGAACACCGGGGAGCTGTTTTTT

d_gene: TRBD1
j_gene: TRBJ2-5
v_gene: TRBV7-9
abundance: -
CDR3aa: CASSLFRQGQETQYF
CDR3nt: TGTGCCAGCAGCTTATTTCGACAGGGCCAAGAGACCCAGTACTTC

d_gene: -
j_gene: TRBJ2-2
v_gene: TRBV19
abundance: -
CDR3aa: CASSIGGTPTGELFF
CDR3nt: TGTGCCAGTAGTATAGGAGGGACTCCCACCGGGGAGCTGTTTTTT

d_gene: -
j_gene: TRBJ1-2
v_gene: TRBV4-3
abundance: -
CDR3aa: CASSQDLAGDNYGYTF
CDR3nt: TGCGCCAGCAGCCAAGATTTGGCAGGTGATAACTATGGCTACACCTTC

d_gene: -
j_gene: TRBJ2-1
v_gene: TRBV5-1
abundance: once
CDR3aa: CASSLGQGGQFF
CDR3nt: TGCGCCAGCAGCTTGGGGCAGGGGGGGCAGTTCTTC

d_gene: -
j_gene: TRBJ1-3
v_gene: TRBV3-1/TRBV3-2
abundance: -
CDR3aa: CASSPTGDTGNTIYF
CDR3nt: TGTGCCAGCAGCCCGACGGGGGATACTGGAAACACCATATATTTT

d_gene: -
j_gene: TRBJ1-6
v_gene: TRBV6-5
abundance: -
CDR3aa: CASSTHRGGGSPLHF
CDR3nt: TGTGCCAGCAGTACCCATAGGGGGGGCGGTTCACCCCTCCACTTT

d_gene: TRBD1
j_gene: TRBJ1-1
v_gene: TRBV7-9
abundance: -
CDR3aa: CASSSRGPENTEAFF
CDR3nt: TGTGCCAGCAGCTCCAGGGGGCCGGAGAACACTGAAGCTTTCTTT

d_gene: TRBD2
j_gene: TRBJ2-7
v_gene: TRBV4-3
abundance: -
CDR3aa: CASSQAQSGGSFHEQYF
CDR3nt: TGCGCCAGCAGCCAAGCACAAAGCGGGGGGAGTTTCCACGAGCAGTACTTC

d_gene: -
j_gene: TRBJ2-7
v_gene: TRBV19
abundance: -
CDR3aa: CASSMFAGGAYEQYF
CDR3nt: TGTGCCAGTAGTATGTTTGCGGGCGGTGCCTACGAGCAGTACTTC

d_gene: -
j_gene: TRBJ1-5
v_gene: TRBV7-2
abundance: once
CDR3aa: CASSSNSNQPQHF
CDR3nt: TGTGCCAGCAGCTCAAATAGCAATCAGCCCCAGCATTTT

d_gene: TRBD1
j_gene: TRBJ2-5
v_gene: TRBV12-3/TRBV12-4
abundance: -
CDR3aa: CASSLQGAETQYF
CDR3nt: TGTGCCAGCAGTTTACAGGGGGCTGAGACCCAGTACTTC

d_gene: TRBD2
j_gene: TRBJ2-7
v_gene: TRBV7-2
abundance: -
CDR3aa: CASSLGLAGPYEQYF
CDR3nt: TGTGCCAGCAGCTTGGGTCTAGCGGGACCTTACGAGCAGTACTTC

d_gene: TRBD2
j_gene: TRBJ2-2
v_gene: TRBV6-1
abundance: -
CDR3aa: CASSAHSGRSDTGELFF
CDR3nt: TGTGCCAGCAGTGCTCATAGCGGGAGATCGGACACCGGGGAGCTGTTTTTT

d_gene: -
j_gene: TRBJ2-1
v_gene: TRBV7-2
abundance: -
CDR3aa: CASSLGAIEQFF
CDR3nt: TGTGCCAGCAGCTTAGGGGCGATCGAGCAGTTCTTC

d_gene: TRBD2
j_gene: TRBJ2-3
v_gene: TRBV7-9
abundance: -
CDR3aa: CASSFWTSGDGTDTQYF
CDR3nt: TGTGCCAGCAGCTTTTGGACTAGCGGGGACGGGACAGATACGCAGTATTTT

d_gene: TRBD2
j_gene: TRBJ2-5
v_gene: TRBV3-1/TRBV3-2
abundance: -
CDR3aa: CASSRRGIQETQYF
CDR3nt: TGTGCCAGCAGCCGGCGGGGGATTCAAGAGACCCAGTACTTC

d_gene: TRBD1
j_gene: TRBJ1-2
v_gene: TRBV4-1
abundance: few
CDR3aa: CASTTVRTGGINGYTF
CDR3nt: TGCGCCAGCACCACCGTCCGGACAGGGGGTATTAATGGCTACACCTTC

d_gene: TRBD2
j_gene: TRBJ2-1
v_gene: TRBV4-3
abundance: -
CDR3aa: CASSQVNIAGVGDNEQFF
CDR3nt: TGCGCCAGCAGCCAAGTAAACATAGCGGGAGTCGGGGACAATGAGCAGTTCTTC

d_gene: TRBD2
j_gene: TRBJ2-7
v_gene: TRBV6-2/TRBV6-3
abundance: -
CDR3aa: CASSAVAGGYYEQYF
CDR3nt: TGTGCCAGCAGTGCCGTAGCGGGAGGTTATTACGAGCAGTACTTC

d_gene: -
j_gene: TRBJ2-1
v_gene: TRBV9
abundance: -
CDR3aa: CASSVDPSVRGEQFF
CDR3nt: TGTGCCAGCAGCGTAGACCCTTCAGTCCGGGGTGAGCAGTTCTTC

d_gene: TRBD1
j_gene: TRBJ2-4
v_gene: TRBV5-1
abundance: -
CDR3aa: CASSRTGGGKNIQYF
CDR3nt: TGCGCCAGCAGCAGAACAGGGGGCGGCAAAAACATTCAGTACTTC

d_gene: TRBD2
j_gene: TRBJ2-1
v_gene: TRBV7-2
abundance: -
CDR3aa: CASSSPGTRSRLSYNEQFF
CDR3nt: TGTGCCAGCAGCTCTCCCGGGACTAGAAGTCGCTTGTCCTACAATGAGCAGTTCTTC

d_gene: -
j_gene: TRBJ1-1
v_gene: TRBV28
abundance: once
CDR3aa: CASSLRYIGYTEAFF
CDR3nt: TGTGCCAGCAGTTTGAGGTACATAGGTTACACTGAAGCTTTCTTT

d_gene: TRBD2
j_gene: TRBJ2-3
v_gene: TRBV2
abundance: -
CDR3aa: CASRAPGLAGTGTQYF
CDR3nt: TGTGCCAGCAGGGCCCCGGGACTAGCGGGGACCGGCACGCAGTATTTT

d_gene: -
j_gene: TRBJ2-1
v_gene: TRBV18
abundance: -
CDR3aa: CASSPTGSSYNEQFF
CDR3nt: TGTGCCAGCTCACCAACAGGGAGCTCCTACAATGAGCAGTTCTTC

d_gene: -
j_gene: TRBJ2-3
v_gene: TRBV11-3
abundance: -
CDR3aa: CASSLGYSDTQYF
CDR3nt: TGTGCCAGCAGCTTAGGTTATTCGGATACGCAGTATTTT

d_gene: TRBD2
j_gene: TRBJ2-1
v_gene: TRBV4-1
abundance: once
CDR3aa: CASSRQREGNEQFF
CDR3nt: TGCGCCAGCAGCCGCCAGCGGGAGGGAAATGAGCAGTTCTTC

d_gene: -
j_gene: TRBJ2-3
v_gene: TRBV27
abundance: -
CDR3aa: CASSLSRGRDTQYF
CDR3nt: TGTGCCAGCAGTTTATCTCGAGGAAGGGATACGCAGTATTTT

d_gene: TRBD2
j_gene: TRBJ2-7
v_gene: TRBV11-2
abundance: -
CDR3aa: CASRAGVFDEQYF
CDR3nt: TGTGCCAGTCGAGCGGGGGTCTTTGACGAGCAGTACTTC

d_gene: TRBD1
j_gene: TRBJ2-5
v_gene: TRBV7-8
abundance: -
CDR3aa: CASSLRTGAATWETQYF
CDR3nt: TGTGCCAGCAGCTTACGAACAGGGGCCGCAACCTGGGAGACCCAGTACTTC

d_gene: -
j_gene: TRBJ2-5
v_gene: TRBV7-2
abundance: -
CDR3aa: CASSLGSRGGRGETQYF
CDR3nt: TGTGCCAGCAGCTTAGGATCGAGGGGAGGAAGAGGAGAGACCCAGTACTTC

d_gene: TRBD2
j_gene: TRBJ2-7
v_gene: TRBV27
abundance: -
CDR3aa: CASSRLAGGLYEQYF
CDR3nt: TGTGCCAGCAGTAGACTAGCGGGAGGGCTCTACGAGCAGTACTTC

d_gene: -
j_gene: TRBJ2-6
v_gene: TRBV6-5
abundance: -
CDR3aa: CASSYPSQSGANVLTF
CDR3nt: TGTGCCAGCAGTTACCCTTCCCAGTCTGGGGCCAACGTCCTGACTTTC

d_gene: -
j_gene: TRBJ2-7
v_gene: TRBV3-1/TRBV3-2
abundance: -
CDR3aa: CASSQAQGAYEQYF
CDR3nt: TGTGCCAGCAGCCAAGCACAGGGAGCCTACGAGCAGTACTTC

d_gene: -
j_gene: TRBJ1-5
v_gene: TRBV2
abundance: -
CDR3aa: CASRESGVYSNQPQHF
CDR3nt: TGTGCCAGCAGAGAGTCGGGGGTGTATAGCAATCAGCCCCAGCATTTT

d_gene: -
j_gene: TRBJ1-1
v_gene: TRBV30
abundance: -
CDR3aa: CAWSSARTDVNTEAFF
CDR3nt: TGTGCCTGGAGCTCAGCGAGGACAGACGTGAACACTGAAGCTTTCTTT

d_gene: -
j_gene: TRBJ1-1
v_gene: TRBV28
abundance: once
CDR3aa: CASSFRVGNTEAFF
CDR3nt: TGTGCCAGCAGTTTCCGGGTTGGGAACACTGAAGCTTTCTTT

d_gene: -
j_gene: TRBJ2-1
v_gene: TRBV19
abundance: -
CDR3aa: CASSIARLTVPYNEQFF
CDR3nt: TGTGCCAGTAGTATTGCCCGCTTGACAGTTCCCTACAATGAGCAGTTCTTC

d_gene: TRBD2
j_gene: TRBJ2-5
v_gene: TRBV18
abundance: -
CDR3aa: CASSPGRAETQYF
CDR3nt: TGTGCCAGCTCACCGGGGAGGGCGGAGACCCAGTACTTC

d_gene: TRBD2
j_gene: TRBJ2-1
v_gene: TRBV6-2/TRBV6-3
abundance: -
CDR3aa: CASSPSGRAGGLGEQFF
CDR3nt: TGTGCCAGCAGTCCCTCGGGTCGAGCGGGAGGTCTAGGAGAGCAGTTCTTC

d_gene: -
j_gene: TRBJ2-7
v_gene: TRBV7-2
abundance: -
CDR3aa: CASSLSQAYYEQYF
CDR3nt: TGTGCCAGCAGCTTATCACAGGCTTACTACGAGCAGTACTTC

d_gene: -
j_gene: TRBJ2-5
v_gene: TRBV18
abundance: -
CDR3aa: CASSPRQGGFETQYF
CDR3nt: TGTGCCAGCTCACCGAGGCAGGGGGGATTTGAGACCCAGTACTTC

d_gene: -
j_gene: TRBJ2-3
v_gene: TRBV6-5
abundance: -
CDR3aa: CASSSDVGATTDTQYF
CDR3nt: TGTGCCAGCAGTTCAGATGTGGGGGCCACCACAGATACGCAGTATTTT

d_gene: TRBD1
j_gene: TRBJ1-4
v_gene: TRBV2
abundance: -
CDR3aa: CASRTTGGFEKLFF
CDR3nt: TGTGCCAGCAGGACAACAGGGGGCTTCGAAAAACTGTTTTTT

d_gene: TRBD1
j_gene: TRBJ1-3
v_gene: TRBV19
abundance: -
CDR3aa: CDYSAWGQGNSGNTIYF
CDR3nt: TGTGACTATAGCGCGTGGGGACAGGGTAATTCGGGAAACACCATATATTTT

d_gene: TRBD2
j_gene: TRBJ2-7
v_gene: TRBV5-4
abundance: -
CDR3aa: CASSGAGEDGYEQYF
CDR3nt: TGTGCCAGCAGCGGGGCGGGGGAAGATGGGTACGAGCAGTACTTC

d_gene: TRBD1
j_gene: TRBJ2-5
v_gene: TRBV18
abundance: -
CDR3aa: CASSPPGRQGLETQYF
CDR3nt: TGTGCCAGCTCACCACCCGGGCGACAGGGGTTGGAGACCCAGTACTTC

d_gene: -
j_gene: TRBJ2-5
v_gene: TRBV5-6
abundance: -
CDR3aa: CASSLVAQTQYF
CDR3nt: TGTGCCAGCAGCTTGGTGGCTCAAACCCAGTACTTC

d_gene: -
j_gene: TRBJ2-7
v_gene: TRBV12-1
abundance: -
CDR3aa: CASSFAPGRKTDYEQCF
CDR3nt: TGTGCCAGCAGCTTTGCCCCTGGAAGGAAAACGGACTACGAGCAGTGCTTC

d_gene: TRBD2
j_gene: TRBJ2-3
v_gene: TRBV12-5
abundance: -
CDR3aa: CASGFNLAGGTDTQYF
CDR3nt: TGTGCTAGTGGTTTTAACCTAGCGGGGGGGACAGATACGCAGTATTTT

d_gene: -
j_gene: TRBJ2-7
v_gene: TRBV5-6
abundance: -
CDR3aa: CASSSGQSYEQYF
CDR3nt: TGTGCCAGCAGCTCCGGACAGTCCTACGAGCAGTACTTC